Detailed here is one T cell receptor beta chain. Time point described: persistent/refractory GD, antithyroid drugs over 5 years with positive TRAb. The TCR library was prepared using RNA isolated from PBMCs. These data originate in a study of regulatory T cells in long-lasting Graves disease. Researchers made TCR beta libraries by using iRepertoire HTBI primers and running Arm-PCR on CDR3 regions. TCRdb passed the multiplex PCR reads through MiXCR, listing each CDR3 protein once. The sample carries a few hundred thousand distinct CDR3 sequences, about 25% recorded once. Germline CDR1 is SGHAT and CDR2 is FQNNGV. The CDR3 loop spans 17 amino acids. Trimming shortened V by 5 bases and J by 0 bases, and 16 bases separated the two germline ends.

The chain combines TRBV11-2 with TRBJ2-2; possibly TRBD2 for D (6 bases). The sequence came from a female donor with Graves disease. The starting material was peripheral blood mononuclear cells (PBMCs), obtained when the disease was refractory, from a patient treated with antithyroid drugs. The CDR3 region has the DNA TGTGCCAGCAGCGCACCGGGACTTCGAGCGAACACCGGGGAGCTGTTTTTT. Amino acid sequence: CASSAPGLRANTGELFF.